One and the same sample provided the 14 T cell receptor beta chains below, sequenced in a study of T cells in Graves' hyperthyroidism and ophthalmopathy. There were TCR beta CDR3 regions amplified from RNA transcripts. The TCR CDR3 was amplified in a first-round RT-PCR using the HTBI primer set. MiXCR was run by TCRdb on the multiplex PCR reads, yielding one entry per CDR3 protein. The repertoire holds approximately 600,000 distinct CDR3 sequences, with approximately 15% as singletons. The specimen sequenced was blood. These receptors were taken from a woman between 18 and 29 years old with Graves' ophthalmopathy.

The J gene is TRBJ2-6, the V gene TRBV7-3; D unclear. V was shortened by 6 bases and J by 3 bases, with 18 bases between the two germline ends. CDR3 length equals 17 residues. Germline V CDR1 and CDR2: SGHTA, FQGTGA. The CDR3 sequence: CASRLIGAPGGANVLTF. The DNA of the CDR3 is TGTGCCAGCAGGCTTATTGGTGCCCCCGGTGGGGCCAACGTCCTGACTTTC.

This clonotype was recorded many times. V usage is TRBV3-1 and J usage is TRBJ2-4; D is perhaps TRBD2 (6 bases). Trimming took 4 bases from V and 0 from J, leaving 16 bases between them. Germline CDR1 LGHDT, CDR2 YNNKEL (reference sequence). The CDR3 has 17 amino acids. The CDR3: CASSPISAAGAKNIQYF. The CDR3 DNA reads TGTGCCAGCAGCCCAATTAGCGCAGCGGGAGCCAAAAACATTCAGTACTTC.

This clonotype was found many times. This chain links TRBV6-5 with TRBJ1-1, with a possible D match to TRBD1 (6 bases). The V gene lost 2 bases and the J gene lost 4 bases, with 14 bases spanning the gap. Germline lookup yields CDR1 MNHEY and CDR2 SVGAGI. The CDR3 totals 15 residues. CDR3 amino acids: CASSYTRTVLTEAFF. The CDR3 DNA reads as TGTGCCAGCAGTTACACCCGGACAGTTCTCACTGAAGCTTTCTTT.

This clonotype was detected many times. V is TRBV7-2 and J is TRBJ2-1; the D gene is possibly TRBD1 (5 bases). CDR3 length equals 14 residues. Germline V lookup: CDR1 SGHTA, CDR2 FQGNSA. V was cut by 2 bases and J by 5 bases, with 10 bases left in between. Written as DNA, the CDR3 is TGTGCCAGCAGCTTATTGGGGCCAAACAATGAGCAGTTCTTC. This translates into CASSLLGPNNEQFF.

This clonotype was recorded many times. This chain connects TRBV7-9 to TRBJ2-7, with a weak D call TRBD1 (6 bases). The V gene lost 5 bases and the J gene lost 3 bases, with 14 bases spanning the gap. Germline V gene lookup returns CDR1 SEHNR and CDR2 FQNEAQ (reference sequence). CDR3 length equals 14 residues. Here the CDR3 DNA reads TGTGCCAGCAGCCCCCGGGACAACTTCTACGAGCAGTACTTC. Its translation is CASSPRDNFYEQYF.

At least ten counts were recorded for this clonotype. This sequence joins TRBV11-3 and TRBJ2-7, with no clear D. Germline values: CDR1 SGHNT, CDR2 YENEEA. V gave up 0 bases and J gave up 4 bases, with 7 bases separating them. This CDR3 spans 13 amino acids. The CDR3 region has the DNA TGTGCCAGCAGCTTAGAGAGAGTATACGAGCAGTACTTC. Translated: CASSLERVYEQYF.

J is TRBJ2-7 and V is TRBV3-1; D gene unclear. This CDR3 has 14 amino acids. Per the germline V gene, CDR1 is LGHDT and CDR2 is YNNKEL (reference sequence). The V gene lost 4 bases and the J gene lost 6 bases, with 16 bases spanning the gap. The DNA for the CDR3 is TGTGCCAGCAGCCGGGATAGTGGACCCTGCGAGCAGTACTTC. This translates into CASSRDSGPCEQYF.

This clonotype was found many times. This chain connects TRBV20-1 to TRBJ2-7; 8 bases agree with TRBD2. This CDR3 is 11 amino acids long. The germline CDR1 and CDR2 sequences are DFQATT and SNEGSKA (reference sequence). V shed 6 bases, J shed 4 bases, and the junction held 2 bases outside the gene matches. In DNA form, the CDR3 reads TGCAGTGCGGCGGGGGGTTACGAGCAGTACTTC. Residues: CSAAGGYEQYF.

At least ten counts were recorded for this clonotype. V and J are TRBV20-1 and TRBJ1-5, with 12 bases matching TRBD1. The CDR3 covers 16 residues. J was trimmed by 2 bases and V by 4 bases; bases with no gene match: 6. Germline CDR1 and CDR2: DFQATT and SNEGSKA (reference sequence). In DNA form, the CDR3 reads TGCAGTGCTAACCGGGACAGGGGGCAGGGCAATCAGCCCCAGCATTTT. Translation gives CSANRDRGQGNQPQHF.

This chain joins TRBV6-1 and TRBJ1-6; TRBD1 aligns across 8 bases. CDR3 length: 16 amino acids. The V gene's germline CDR1 is MNHNS and CDR2 SASEGT. Trimming at V came to 6 bases and at J to 7 bases, leaving 11 bases not matched to a gene. Here the CDR3 DNA reads TGTGCCAGCAGGGGTCCCGGGACAGGAGGGAATTCACCCCTCCACTTT. It specifies CASRGPGTGGNSPLHF.

This clonotype has only a few counts. CDR3 in amino acids: CASMGQFGDGYTF. DNA for the CDR3: TGTGCCAGCATGGGACAGTTCGGCGATGGCTACACCTTC. The rearrangement links TRBV6-1 to TRBJ1-2; 7 positions match TRBD1. Trimming at V came to 7 bases and at J to 6 bases, leaving 8 bases not matched to a gene. The CDR3 covers 13 residues. CDR1 and CDR2 from the germline V gene are MNHNS and SASEGT.

This clonotype was seen at least ten times. This chain uses TRBV28 with TRBJ2-5; D is undetermined. The V end was cut by 3 bases, the J end by 3 bases, with 8 bases between. This CDR3 has 13 residues. Germline CDR1 and CDR2: MDHEN and SYDVKM. The CDR3 DNA sequence: TGTGCCAGCAGTTTTACGTTTGAAGAGACCCAGTACTTC. Its translation is CASSFTFEETQYF.

The table lists this clonotype with many counts. V and J are TRBV7-3 and TRBJ2-1; weak D call: TRBD2 (6 bases). CDR1 and CDR2 (germline): SGHTA, FQGTGA. Trimming pared 6 bases from V and 5 bases from J, leaving 11 bases between. This CDR3 spans 13 amino acids. The CDR3 is CASRGASDNEQFF. The CDR3 DNA follows: TGTGCCAGCAGGGGAGCTAGCGACAATGAGCAGTTCTTC.

This clonotype was counted ten times or more. The chain joins TRBV7-9 to TRBJ2-1; D is uncertain. Germline CDR1 reads SEHNR; CDR2 reads FQNEAQ (reference sequence). The V and J ends lost 7 bases and 0 bases respectively, with 16 bases between them. CDR3 length: 16 amino acids. The chain's CDR3 is CASTSDKWFSYNEQFF. The CDR3, as DNA: TGTGCCAGCACCTCTGATAAGTGGTTCTCCTACAATGAGCAGTTCTTC.